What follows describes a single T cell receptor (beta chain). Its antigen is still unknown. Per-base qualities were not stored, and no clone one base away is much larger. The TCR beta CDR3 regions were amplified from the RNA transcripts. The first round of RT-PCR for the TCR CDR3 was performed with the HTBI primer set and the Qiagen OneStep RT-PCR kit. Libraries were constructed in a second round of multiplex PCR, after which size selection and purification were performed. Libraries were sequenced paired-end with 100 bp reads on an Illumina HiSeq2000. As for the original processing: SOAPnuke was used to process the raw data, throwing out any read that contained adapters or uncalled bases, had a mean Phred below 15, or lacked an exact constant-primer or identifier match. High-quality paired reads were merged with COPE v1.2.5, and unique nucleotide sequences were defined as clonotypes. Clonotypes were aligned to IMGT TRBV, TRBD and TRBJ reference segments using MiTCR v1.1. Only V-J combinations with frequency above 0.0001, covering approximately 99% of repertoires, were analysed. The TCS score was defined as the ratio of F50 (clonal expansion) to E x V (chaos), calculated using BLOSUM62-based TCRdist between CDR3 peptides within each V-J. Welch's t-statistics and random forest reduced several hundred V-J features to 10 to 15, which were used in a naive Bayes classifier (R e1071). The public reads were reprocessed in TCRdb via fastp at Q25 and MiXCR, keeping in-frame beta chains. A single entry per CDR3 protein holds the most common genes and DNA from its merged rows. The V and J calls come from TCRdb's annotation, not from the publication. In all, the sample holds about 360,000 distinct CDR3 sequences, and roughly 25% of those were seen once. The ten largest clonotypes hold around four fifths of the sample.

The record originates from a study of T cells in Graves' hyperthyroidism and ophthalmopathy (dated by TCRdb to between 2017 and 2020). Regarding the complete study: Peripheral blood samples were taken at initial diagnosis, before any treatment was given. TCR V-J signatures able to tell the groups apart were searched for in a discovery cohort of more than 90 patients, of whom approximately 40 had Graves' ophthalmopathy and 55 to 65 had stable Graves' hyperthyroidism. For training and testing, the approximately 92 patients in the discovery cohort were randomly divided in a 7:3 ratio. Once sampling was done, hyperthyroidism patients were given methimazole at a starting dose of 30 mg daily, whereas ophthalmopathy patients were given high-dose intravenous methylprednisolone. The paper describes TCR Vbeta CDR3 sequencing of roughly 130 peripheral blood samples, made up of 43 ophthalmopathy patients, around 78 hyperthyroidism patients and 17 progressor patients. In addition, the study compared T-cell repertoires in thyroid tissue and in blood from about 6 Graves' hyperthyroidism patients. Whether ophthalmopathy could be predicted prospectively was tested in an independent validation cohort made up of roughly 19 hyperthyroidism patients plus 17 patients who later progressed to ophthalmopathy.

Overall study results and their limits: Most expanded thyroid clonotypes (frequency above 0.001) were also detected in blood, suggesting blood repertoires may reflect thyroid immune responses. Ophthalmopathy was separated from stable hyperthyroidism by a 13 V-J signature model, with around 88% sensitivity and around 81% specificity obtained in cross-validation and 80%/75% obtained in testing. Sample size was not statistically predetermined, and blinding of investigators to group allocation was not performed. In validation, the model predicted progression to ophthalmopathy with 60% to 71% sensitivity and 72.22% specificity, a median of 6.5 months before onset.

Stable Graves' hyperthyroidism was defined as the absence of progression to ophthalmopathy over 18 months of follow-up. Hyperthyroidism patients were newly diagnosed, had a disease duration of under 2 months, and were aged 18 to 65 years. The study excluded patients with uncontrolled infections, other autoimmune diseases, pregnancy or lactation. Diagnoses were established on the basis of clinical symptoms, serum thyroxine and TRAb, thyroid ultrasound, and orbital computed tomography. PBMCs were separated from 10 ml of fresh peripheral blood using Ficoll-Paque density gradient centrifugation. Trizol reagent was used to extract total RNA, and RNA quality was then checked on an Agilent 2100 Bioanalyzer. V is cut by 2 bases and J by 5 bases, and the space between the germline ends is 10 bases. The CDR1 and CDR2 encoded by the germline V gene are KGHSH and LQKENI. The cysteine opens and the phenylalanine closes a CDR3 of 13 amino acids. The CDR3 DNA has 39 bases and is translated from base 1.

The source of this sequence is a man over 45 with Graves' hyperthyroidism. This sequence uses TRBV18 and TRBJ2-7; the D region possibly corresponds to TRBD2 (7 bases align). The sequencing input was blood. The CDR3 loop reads CASSPGGAHEQYF. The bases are TGTGCCAGCTCACCAGGGGGGGCCCACGAGCAGTACTTC.